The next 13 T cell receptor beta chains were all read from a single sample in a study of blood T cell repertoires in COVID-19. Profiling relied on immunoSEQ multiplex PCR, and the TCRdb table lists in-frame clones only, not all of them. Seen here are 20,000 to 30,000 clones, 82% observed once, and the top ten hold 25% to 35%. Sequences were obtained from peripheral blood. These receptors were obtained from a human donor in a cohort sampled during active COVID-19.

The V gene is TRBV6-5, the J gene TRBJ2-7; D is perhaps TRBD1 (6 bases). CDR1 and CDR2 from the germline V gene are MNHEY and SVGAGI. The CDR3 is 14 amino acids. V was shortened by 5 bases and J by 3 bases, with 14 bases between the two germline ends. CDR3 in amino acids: CASSRSGTSYEQYF. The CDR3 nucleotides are TGTGCCAGCAGTAGATCCGGGACAAGCTACGAGCAGTACTTC.

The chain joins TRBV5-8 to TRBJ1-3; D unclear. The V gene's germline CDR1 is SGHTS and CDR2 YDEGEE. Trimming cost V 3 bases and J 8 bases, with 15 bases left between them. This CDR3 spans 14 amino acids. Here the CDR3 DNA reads TGTGCCAGCAGCTCGTACCTCCCGCGGGACACCATATATTTT. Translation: CASSSYLPRDTIYF.

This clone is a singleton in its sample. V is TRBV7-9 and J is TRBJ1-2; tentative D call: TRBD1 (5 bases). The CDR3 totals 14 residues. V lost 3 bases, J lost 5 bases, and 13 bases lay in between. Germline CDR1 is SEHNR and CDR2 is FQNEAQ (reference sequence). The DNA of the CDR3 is TGTGCCAGCAGCTTCCGGGACTCTGGATATGGCTACACCTTC. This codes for CASSFRDSGYGYTF.

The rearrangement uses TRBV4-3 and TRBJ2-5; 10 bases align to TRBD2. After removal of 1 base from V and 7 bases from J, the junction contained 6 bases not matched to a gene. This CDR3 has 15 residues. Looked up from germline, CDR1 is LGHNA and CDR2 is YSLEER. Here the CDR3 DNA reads TGCGCCAGCAGCCAAGTAGCGGGGGGTCCGGGGACCCAGTACTTC. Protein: CASSQVAGGPGTQYF.

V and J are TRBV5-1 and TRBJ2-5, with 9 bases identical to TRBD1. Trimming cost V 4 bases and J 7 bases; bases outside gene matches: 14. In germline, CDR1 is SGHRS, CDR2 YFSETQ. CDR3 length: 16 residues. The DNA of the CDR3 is TGCGCCAGCAGCCCTGGGACCGGGACAGGGCGGGGGACCCAGTACTTC. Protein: CASSPGTGTGRGTQYF.

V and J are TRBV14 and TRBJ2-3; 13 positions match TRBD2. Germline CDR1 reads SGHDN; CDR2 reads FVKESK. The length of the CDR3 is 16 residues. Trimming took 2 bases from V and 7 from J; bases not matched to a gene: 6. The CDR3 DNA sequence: TGTGCCAGCAGCCAACTTACTAGCGGGAGGGCTAATACGCAGTATTTT. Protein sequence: CASSQLTSGRANTQYF. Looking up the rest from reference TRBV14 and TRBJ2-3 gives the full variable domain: EAGVTQFPSHSVIEKGQTVTLRCDPISGHDNLYWYRRVMGKEIKFLLHFVKESKQDESGMPNNRFLAERTGGTYSTLKVQPAELEDSGVYFCASSQLTSGRANTQYFGPGTRLTVL.

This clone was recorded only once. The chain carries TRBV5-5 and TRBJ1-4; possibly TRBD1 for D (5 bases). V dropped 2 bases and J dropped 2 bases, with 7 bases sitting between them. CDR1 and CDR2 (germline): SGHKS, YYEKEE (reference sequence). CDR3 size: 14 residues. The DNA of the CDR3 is TGTGCCAGCAGCTTCGGGGGGACTAATGAAAAACTGTTTTTT. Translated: CASSFGGTNEKLFF.

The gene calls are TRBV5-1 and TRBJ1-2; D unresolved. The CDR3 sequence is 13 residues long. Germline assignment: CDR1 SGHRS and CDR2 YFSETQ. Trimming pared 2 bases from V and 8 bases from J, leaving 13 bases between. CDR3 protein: CASSFTSDWGYTF. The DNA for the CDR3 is TGCGCCAGCAGCTTTACCTCGGACTGGGGCTACACCTTC.

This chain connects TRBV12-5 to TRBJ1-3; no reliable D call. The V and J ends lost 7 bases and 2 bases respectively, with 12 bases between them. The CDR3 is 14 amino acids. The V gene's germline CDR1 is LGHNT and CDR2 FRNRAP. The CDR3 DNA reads TGTGCTAGTGATACTCCAACAGCTGGAAACACCATATATTTT. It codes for CASDTPTAGNTIYF.

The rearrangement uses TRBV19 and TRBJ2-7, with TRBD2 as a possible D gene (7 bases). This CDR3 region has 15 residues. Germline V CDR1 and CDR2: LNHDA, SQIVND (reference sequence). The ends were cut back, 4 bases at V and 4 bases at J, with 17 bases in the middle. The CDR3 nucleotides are TGTGCCAGTAGTAAGGGGGACGCGGGGGCGTACGAGCAGTACTTC. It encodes CASSKGDAGAYEQYF.

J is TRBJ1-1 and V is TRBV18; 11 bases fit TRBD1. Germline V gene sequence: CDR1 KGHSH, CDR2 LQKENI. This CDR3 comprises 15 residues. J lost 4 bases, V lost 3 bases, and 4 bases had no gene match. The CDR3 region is CASSPGQGASTEAFF. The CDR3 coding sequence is TGTGCCAGCTCACCTGGACAGGGGGCAAGCACTGAAGCTTTCTTT.

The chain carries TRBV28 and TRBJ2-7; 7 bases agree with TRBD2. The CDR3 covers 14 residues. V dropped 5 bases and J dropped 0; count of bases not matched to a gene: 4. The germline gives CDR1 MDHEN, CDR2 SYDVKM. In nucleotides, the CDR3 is TGTGCCAGCAGTAAAGCGGGAAGCTCCTACGAGCAGTACTTC. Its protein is CASSKAGSSYEQYF.

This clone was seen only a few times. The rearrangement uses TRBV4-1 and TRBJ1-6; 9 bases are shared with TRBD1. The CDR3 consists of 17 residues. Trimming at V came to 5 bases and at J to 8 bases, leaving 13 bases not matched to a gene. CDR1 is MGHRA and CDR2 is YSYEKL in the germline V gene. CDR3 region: CASSSPLSGQGYSPLHF. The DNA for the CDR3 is TGCGCCAGCAGCTCCCCCTTGTCGGGACAGGGTTATTCACCCCTCCACTTT.